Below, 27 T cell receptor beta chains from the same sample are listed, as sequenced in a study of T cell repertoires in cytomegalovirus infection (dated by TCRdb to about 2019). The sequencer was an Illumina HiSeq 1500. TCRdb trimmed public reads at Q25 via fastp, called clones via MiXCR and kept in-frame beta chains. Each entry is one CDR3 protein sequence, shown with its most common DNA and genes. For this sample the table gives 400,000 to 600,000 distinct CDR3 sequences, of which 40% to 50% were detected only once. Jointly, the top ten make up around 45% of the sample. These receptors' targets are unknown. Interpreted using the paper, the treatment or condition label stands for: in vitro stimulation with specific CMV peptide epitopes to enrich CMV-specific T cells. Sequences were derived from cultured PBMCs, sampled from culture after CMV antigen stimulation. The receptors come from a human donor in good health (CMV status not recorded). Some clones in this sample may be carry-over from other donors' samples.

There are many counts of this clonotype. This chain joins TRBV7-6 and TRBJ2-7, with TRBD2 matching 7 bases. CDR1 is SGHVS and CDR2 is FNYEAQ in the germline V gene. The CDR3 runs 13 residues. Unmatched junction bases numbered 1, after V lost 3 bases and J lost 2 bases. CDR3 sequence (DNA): TGTGCCAGCAGCTTGGGGACTACCTACGAGCAGTACTTC. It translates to CASSLGTTYEQYF.

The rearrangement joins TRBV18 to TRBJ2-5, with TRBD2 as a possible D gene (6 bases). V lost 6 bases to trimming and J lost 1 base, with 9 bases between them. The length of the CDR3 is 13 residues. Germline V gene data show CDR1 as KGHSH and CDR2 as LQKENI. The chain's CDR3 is CASSREIQETQYF. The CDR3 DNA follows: TGTGCCAGCTCCCGGGAGATCCAAGAGACCCAGTACTTC.

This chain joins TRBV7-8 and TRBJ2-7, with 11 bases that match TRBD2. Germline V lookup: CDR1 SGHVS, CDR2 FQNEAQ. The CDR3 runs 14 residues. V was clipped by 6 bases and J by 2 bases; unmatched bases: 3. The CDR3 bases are TGTGCCAGCAGACCTAGCGGGAGGCCCTACGAGCAGTACTTC. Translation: CASRPSGRPYEQYF.

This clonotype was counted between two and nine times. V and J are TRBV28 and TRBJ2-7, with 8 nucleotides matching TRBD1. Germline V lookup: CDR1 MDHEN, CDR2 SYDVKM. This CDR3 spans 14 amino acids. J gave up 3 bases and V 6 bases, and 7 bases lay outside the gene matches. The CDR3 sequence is CASSRYRGFYEQYF. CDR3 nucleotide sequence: TGTGCCAGCAGCAGGTACAGGGGGTTCTACGAGCAGTACTTC.

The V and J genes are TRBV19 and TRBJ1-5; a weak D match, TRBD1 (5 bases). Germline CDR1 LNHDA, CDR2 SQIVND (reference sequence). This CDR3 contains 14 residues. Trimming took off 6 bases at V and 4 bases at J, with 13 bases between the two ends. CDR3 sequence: CASSPTANNQPQHF. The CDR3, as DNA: TGTGCCAGTAGCCCGACAGCTAATAATCAGCCCCAGCATTTT. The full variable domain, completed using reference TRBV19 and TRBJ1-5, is DGGITQSPKYLFRKEGQNVTLSCEQNLNHDAMYWYRQDPGQGLRLIYYSQIVNDFQKGDIAEGYSVSREKKESFPLTVTSAQKNPTAFYLCASSPTANNQPQHFGDGTRLSIL.

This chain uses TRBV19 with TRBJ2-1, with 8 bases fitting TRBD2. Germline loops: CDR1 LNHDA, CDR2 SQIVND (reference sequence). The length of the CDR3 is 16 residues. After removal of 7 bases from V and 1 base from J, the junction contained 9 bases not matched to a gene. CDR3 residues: CASIKQRGNSYNEQFF. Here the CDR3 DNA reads TGTGCCAGTATCAAGCAGCGGGGGAATTCCTACAATGAGCAGTTCTTC.

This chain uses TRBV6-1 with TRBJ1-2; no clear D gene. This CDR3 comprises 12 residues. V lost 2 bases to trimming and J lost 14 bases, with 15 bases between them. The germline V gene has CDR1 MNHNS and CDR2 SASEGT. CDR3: CASSEPGRPATF. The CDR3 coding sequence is TGTGCCAGCAGTGAACCGGGCAGGCCGGCAACCTTC.

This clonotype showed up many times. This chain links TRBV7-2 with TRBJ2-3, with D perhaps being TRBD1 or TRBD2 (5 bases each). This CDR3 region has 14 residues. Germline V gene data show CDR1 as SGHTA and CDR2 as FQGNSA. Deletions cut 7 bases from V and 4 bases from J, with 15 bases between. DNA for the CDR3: TGTGCCAGCACCCCGGGGCAGTCCGCAGATACGCAGTATTTT. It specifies CASTPGQSADTQYF. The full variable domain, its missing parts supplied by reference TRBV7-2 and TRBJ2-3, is GAGVSQSPSNKVTEKGKDVELRCDPISGHTALYWYRQSLGQGLEFLIYFQGNSAPDKSGLPSDRFSAERTGGSVSTLTIQRTQQEDSAVYLCASTPGQSADTQYFGPGTRLTVL.

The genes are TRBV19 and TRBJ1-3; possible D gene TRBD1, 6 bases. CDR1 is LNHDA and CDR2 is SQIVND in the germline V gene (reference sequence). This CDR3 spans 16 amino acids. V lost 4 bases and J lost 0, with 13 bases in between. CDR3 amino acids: CASSTDRIYSGNTIYF. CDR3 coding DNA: TGTGCCAGTAGTACCGACAGGATCTACTCTGGAAACACCATATATTTT.

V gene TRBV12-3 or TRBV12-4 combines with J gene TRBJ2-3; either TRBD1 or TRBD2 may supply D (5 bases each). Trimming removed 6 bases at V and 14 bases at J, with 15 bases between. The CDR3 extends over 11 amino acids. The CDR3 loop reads CASSARDLAYF. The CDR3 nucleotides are TGTGCCAGCAGCGCCCGGGACCTCGCGTATTTT.

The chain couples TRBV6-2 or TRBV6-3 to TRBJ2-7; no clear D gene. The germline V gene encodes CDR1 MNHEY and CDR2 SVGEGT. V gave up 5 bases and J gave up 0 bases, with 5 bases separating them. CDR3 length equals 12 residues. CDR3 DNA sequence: TGTGCCAGCAGTAAATACTCCTACGAGCAGTACTTC. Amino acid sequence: CASSKYSYEQYF.

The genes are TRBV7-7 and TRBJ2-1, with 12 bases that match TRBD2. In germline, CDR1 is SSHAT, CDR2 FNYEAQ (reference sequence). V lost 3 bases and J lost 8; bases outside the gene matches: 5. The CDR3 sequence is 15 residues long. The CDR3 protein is CASSFRLAGEYEQFF. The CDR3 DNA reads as TGTGCCAGCAGCTTCAGACTAGCGGGAGAGTATGAGCAGTTCTTC.

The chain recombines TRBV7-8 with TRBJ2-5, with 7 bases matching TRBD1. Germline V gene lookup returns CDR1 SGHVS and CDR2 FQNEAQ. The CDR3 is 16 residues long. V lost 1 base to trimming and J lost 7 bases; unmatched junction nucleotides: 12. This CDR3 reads CASSLVGTAPFPTQYF. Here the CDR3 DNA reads TGTGCCAGCAGCTTAGTGGGGACAGCGCCCTTTCCGACCCAGTACTTC.

The CDR3 DNA reads TGTGCCACCAGCAGAGATGGGGGGTCCCTGAAGGGCGAGCAGTACTTC. It codes for CATSRDGGSLKGEQYF. The chain combines TRBV15 with TRBJ2-7, with a tentative D call TRBD2 (6 bases). Germline V CDR1 and CDR2: LNHNV, YYDKDF (reference sequence). This CDR3 region has 16 residues. V was shortened by 0 bases and J by 6 bases, with 18 bases between the two germline ends.

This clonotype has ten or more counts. In nucleotides, the CDR3 is TGTGCCAGCAGCACAAAGACGACAGTCTCTGGAAACACCATATATTTT. Translating it yields CASSTKTTVSGNTIYF. The chain couples TRBV7-2 to TRBJ1-3, with D maybe TRBD1 (5 bases). The V gene lost 5 bases and the J gene lost 0 bases, with 14 bases spanning the gap. The germline CDR1 and CDR2 sequences are SGHTA and FQGNSA. The CDR3 length is 16 residues. Full variable domain (rest looked up from reference TRBV7-2 and TRBJ1-3): GAGVSQSPSNKVTEKGKDVELRCDPISGHTALYWYRQSLGQGLEFLIYFQGNSAPDKSGLPSDRFSAERTGGSVSTLTIQRTQQEDSAVYLCASSTKTTVSGNTIYFGEGSWLTVV.

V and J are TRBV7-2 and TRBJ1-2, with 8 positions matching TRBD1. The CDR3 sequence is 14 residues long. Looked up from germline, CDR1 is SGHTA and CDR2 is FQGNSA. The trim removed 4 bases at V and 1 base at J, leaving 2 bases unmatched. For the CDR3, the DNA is TGTGCCAGCAGCTGGGGACAGGATAACTATGGCTACACCTTC. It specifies CASSWGQDNYGYTF.

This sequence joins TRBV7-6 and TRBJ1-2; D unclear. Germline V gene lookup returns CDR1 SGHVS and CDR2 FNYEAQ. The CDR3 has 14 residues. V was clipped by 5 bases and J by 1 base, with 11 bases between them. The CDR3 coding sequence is TGTGCCAGCAGCGACGCAGCGCGTAACTATGGCTACACCTTC. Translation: CASSDAARNYGYTF.

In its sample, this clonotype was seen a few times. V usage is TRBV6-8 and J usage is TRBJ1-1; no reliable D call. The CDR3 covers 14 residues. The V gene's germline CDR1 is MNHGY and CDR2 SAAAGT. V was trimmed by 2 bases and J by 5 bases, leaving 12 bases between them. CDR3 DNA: TGTGCCAGCAGTTACAAACTGGGAGGGACTGAAGCTTTCTTT. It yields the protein CASSYKLGGTEAFF.

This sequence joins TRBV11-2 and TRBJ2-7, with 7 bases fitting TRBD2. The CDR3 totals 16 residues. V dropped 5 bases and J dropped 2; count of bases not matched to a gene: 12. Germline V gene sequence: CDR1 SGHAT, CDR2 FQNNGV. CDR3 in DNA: TGTGCCAGCAGCCAACGTGGGGGGGTAGGCGCCTACGAGCAGTACTTC. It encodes CASSQRGGVGAYEQYF.

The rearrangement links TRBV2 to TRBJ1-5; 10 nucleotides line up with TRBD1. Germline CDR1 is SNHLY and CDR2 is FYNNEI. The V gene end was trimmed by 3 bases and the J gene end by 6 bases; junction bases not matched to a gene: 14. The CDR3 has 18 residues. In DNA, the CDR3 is TGTGCCAGCAGTGAGAGGGGGACAGGGGCCGGACTCGTTCAGCCCCAGCATTTT. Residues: CASSERGTGAGLVQPQHF.

CDR3 residues: CASSKQGMEYNEQFF. The CDR3 coding sequence is TGTGCCAGCAGTAAGCAGGGGATGGAGTACAATGAGCAGTTCTTC. The chain couples TRBV6-2 or TRBV6-3 to TRBJ2-1, with D tentatively TRBD1 (6 bases). CDR1 and CDR2 from the germline V gene are MNHEY and SVGEGT. The CDR3 is made up of 15 amino acids. Between the trimmed V and J ends, which lost 5 bases and 4 bases, there was a span of 15 bases.

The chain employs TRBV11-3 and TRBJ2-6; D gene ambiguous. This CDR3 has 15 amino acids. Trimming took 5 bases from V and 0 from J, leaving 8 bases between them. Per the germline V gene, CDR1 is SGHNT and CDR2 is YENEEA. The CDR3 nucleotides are TGTGCCAGCAGCGCGCAGGCCTCTGGGGCCAACGTCCTGACTTTC. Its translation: CASSAQASGANVLTF.

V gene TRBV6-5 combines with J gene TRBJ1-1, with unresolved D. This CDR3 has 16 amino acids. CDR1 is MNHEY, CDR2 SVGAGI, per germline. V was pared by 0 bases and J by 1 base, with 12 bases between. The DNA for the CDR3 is TGTGCCAGCAGTTACTCATCTCCCACACAGAACACTGAAGCTTTCTTT. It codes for CASSYSSPTQNTEAFF.

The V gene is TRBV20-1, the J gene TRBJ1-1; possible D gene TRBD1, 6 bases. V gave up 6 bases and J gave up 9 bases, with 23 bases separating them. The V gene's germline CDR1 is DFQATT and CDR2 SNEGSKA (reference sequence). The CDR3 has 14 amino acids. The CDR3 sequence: CSAPTGGPRGKAFF. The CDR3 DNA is TGCAGTGCCCCGACTGGGGGGCCCCGGGGGAAAGCTTTCTTT.

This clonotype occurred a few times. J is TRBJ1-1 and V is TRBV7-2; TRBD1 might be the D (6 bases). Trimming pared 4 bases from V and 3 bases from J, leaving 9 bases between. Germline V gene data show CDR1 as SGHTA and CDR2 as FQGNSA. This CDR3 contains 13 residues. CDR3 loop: CASSWGADTEAFF. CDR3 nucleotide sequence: TGTGCCAGCAGCTGGGGGGCTGACACTGAAGCTTTCTTT.

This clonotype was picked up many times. The CDR3 DNA reads as TGTGCCAGCAGCCGGGGTGGGGGGGGATATAATTCACCCCTCCACTTT. Amino acid sequence: CASSRGGGGYNSPLHF. This chain uses TRBV7-2 with TRBJ1-6; tentatively, D is TRBD1 (5 bases). Between the trimmed V and J ends, which lost 5 bases and 4 bases, there was a span of 15 bases. The CDR3 totals 16 residues. Germline CDR1 and CDR2: SGHTA and FQGNSA.

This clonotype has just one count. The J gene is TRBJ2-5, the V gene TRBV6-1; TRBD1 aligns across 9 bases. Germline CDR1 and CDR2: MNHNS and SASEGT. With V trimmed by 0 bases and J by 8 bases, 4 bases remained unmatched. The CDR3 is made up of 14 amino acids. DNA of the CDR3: TGTGCCAGCAGTGAAGCAGGACAGGGGATTACCCAGTACTTC. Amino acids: CASSEAGQGITQYF.